These 2 T cell receptor beta chains share one sample of origin, sequenced in a study of CD8+ T cells in alopecia areata. RNA was isolated and reverse transcribed to cDNA, the sequencing template. The protocol was immunoSEQ multiplex PCR, while the TCRdb copy is restricted to in-frame clones and leaves out a portion. The sample consists of about 120,000 clones, less than 50% of them appearing once. The sample was NKG2D-low CD8+ T cells sorted from blood. These receptors came from a human donor with alopecia areata.

This clone has only a few counts. The chain carries TRBV6-6 and TRBJ2-5; D is unresolved. V was shortened by 6 bases and J by 6 bases, with 8 bases between the two germline ends. This CDR3 region has 11 residues. Per germline, CDR1 MNHNY and CDR2 SVGAGI (reference sequence). CDR3 protein: CASRAMQTQYF. The CDR3 DNA sequence: TGTGCCAGCAGGGCAATGCAGACCCAGTACTTC.

This chain connects TRBV7-9 to TRBJ2-1; TRBD1 might be the D (5 bases). The CDR3 contains 16 residues. V dropped 5 bases and J dropped 7 bases, with 21 bases sitting between them. Germline V gene lookup returns CDR1 SEHNR and CDR2 FQNEAQ (reference sequence). The CDR3 sequence: CASSLLDWGLPNEQFF. CDR3 in DNA: TGTGCCAGCAGCCTCTTAGATTGGGGCCTCCCAAATGAGCAGTTCTTC.